One and the same sample provided the 5 T cell receptor beta chains below, sequenced in a study of shared clonotypes between healthy human individuals. The table came from immunoSEQ multiplex PCR; TCRdb's copy has only in-frame clones and leaves some out. The repertoire holds approximately 1.9 million clones, with over 85% as singletons. The naive CD8 population came from CD45RO-negative cells selected for CCR7, without terminally differentiated effector memory CD45RA+ cells. Sequences were obtained from naive CD8+ T cells from PBMCs. The receptors were sampled from a man younger than 35 in good health. Some clones in this sample may be carry-over from other donors' samples.

CDR3 loop: CASSQTPEGSGANVLTF. The DNA of the CDR3 is TGTGCCAGCAGCCAAACCCCCGAGGGTTCTGGGGCCAACGTCCTGACTTTC. The chain combines TRBV4-2 with TRBJ2-6, with D perhaps matching TRBD2 (5 bases). CDR1 and CDR2 (germline): LGHNA, YNFKEQ. V shed 2 bases and J shed 1 base, with 12 bases lying between them. There are 17 residues in the CDR3.

The chain employs TRBV4-1 and TRBJ1-2, with a weak D call TRBD1 (6 bases). Trimming stripped 1 base from V and 2 bases from J, with 17 bases between. The germline V gene has CDR1 MGHRA and CDR2 YSYEKL. There are 17 residues in the CDR3. CDR3 sequence reads: CASSQAARTEQNYGYTF. CDR3 DNA sequence: TGCGCCAGCAGCCAAGCGGCCCGGACAGAACAAAACTATGGCTACACCTTC.

The chain links TRBV6-6 to TRBJ1-2; D gene unclear. Germline-derived CDR1 and CDR2 are MNHNY and SVGAGI (reference sequence). CDR3 size: 14 residues. Trimming pared 2 bases from V and 2 bases from J, leaving 9 bases between. Written as DNA, the CDR3 is TGTGCCAGCAGTTACGCGGGTGCCAACTATGGCTACACCTTC. This translates into CASSYAGANYGYTF.

This clone was seen a few times. Different DNA sequences within this sample yield the same CDR3. The chain carries TRBV2 and TRBJ2-2; no definite D call. The ends were cut back, 3 bases at V and 4 bases at J, with 0 bases in the middle. CDR1 SNHLY and CDR2 FYNNEI come from the germline V gene. CDR3 size: 11 residues. CDR3 sequence (DNA): TGTGCCAGCAGTGACACCGGGGAGCTGTTTTTT. It yields the protein CASSDTGELFF.

Details on this clone: The sample has other DNA sequences that encode this CDR3 too. This chain links TRBV9 with TRBJ2-7; tentative D call: TRBD1 (6 bases). The ends were cut back, 0 bases at V and 2 bases at J, with 12 bases in the middle. Germline V gives CDR1 SGDLS, CDR2 YYNGEE. The CDR3 contains 15 residues. For the CDR3, the DNA is TGTGCCAGCAGCGTAGGGGCAGGGGAGACCTACGAGCAGTACTTC. The encoded protein is CASSVGAGETYEQYF.